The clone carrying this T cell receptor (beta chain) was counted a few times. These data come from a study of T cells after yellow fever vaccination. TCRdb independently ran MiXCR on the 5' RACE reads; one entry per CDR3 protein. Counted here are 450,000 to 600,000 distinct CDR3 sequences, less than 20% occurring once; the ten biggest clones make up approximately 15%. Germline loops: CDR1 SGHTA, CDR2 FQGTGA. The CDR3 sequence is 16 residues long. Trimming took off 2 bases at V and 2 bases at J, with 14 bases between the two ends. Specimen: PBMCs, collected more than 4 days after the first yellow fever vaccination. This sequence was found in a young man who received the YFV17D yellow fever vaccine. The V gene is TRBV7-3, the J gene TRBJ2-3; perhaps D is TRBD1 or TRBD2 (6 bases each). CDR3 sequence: CASSLLPGGLTDTQYF. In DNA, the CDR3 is TGTGCCAGCAGCTTACTTCCCGGGGGCCTCACAGATACGCAGTATTTT.